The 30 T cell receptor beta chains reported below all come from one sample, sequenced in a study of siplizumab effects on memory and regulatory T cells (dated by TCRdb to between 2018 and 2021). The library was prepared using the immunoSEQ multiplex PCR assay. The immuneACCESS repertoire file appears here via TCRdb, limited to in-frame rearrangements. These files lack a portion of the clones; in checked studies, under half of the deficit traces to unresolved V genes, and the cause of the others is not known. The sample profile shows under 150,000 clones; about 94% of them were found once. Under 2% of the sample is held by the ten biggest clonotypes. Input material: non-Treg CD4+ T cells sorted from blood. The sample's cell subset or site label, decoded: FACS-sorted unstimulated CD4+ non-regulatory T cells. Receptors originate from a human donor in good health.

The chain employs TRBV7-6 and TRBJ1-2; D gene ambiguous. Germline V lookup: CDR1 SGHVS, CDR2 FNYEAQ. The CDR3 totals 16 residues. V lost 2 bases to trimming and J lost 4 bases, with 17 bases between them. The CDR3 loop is CASSLSSADGRYGYTF. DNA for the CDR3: TGTGCCAGCAGCTTATCTAGCGCCGACGGACGCTATGGCTACACCTTC.

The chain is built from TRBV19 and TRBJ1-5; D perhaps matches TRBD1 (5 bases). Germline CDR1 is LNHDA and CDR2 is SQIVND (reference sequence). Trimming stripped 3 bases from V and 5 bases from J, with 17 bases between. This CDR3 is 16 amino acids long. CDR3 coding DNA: TGTGCCAGTAGTATTTGGCCCAGGGAGGTGGATCAGCCCCAGCATTTT. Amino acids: CASSIWPREVDQPQHF.

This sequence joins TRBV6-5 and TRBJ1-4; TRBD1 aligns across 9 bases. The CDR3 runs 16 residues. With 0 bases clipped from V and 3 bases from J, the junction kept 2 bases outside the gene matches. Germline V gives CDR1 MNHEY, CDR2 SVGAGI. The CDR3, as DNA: TGTGCCAGCAGTTACTCAGGACAGGGGTCTAATGAAAAACTGTTTTTT. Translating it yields CASSYSGQGSNEKLFF.

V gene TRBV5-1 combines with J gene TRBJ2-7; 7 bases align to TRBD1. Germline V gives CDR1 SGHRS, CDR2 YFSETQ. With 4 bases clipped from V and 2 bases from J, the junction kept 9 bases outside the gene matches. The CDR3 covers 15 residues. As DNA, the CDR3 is TGCGCCAGCAGCCCTGGGCAGGGGGACCCCTACGAGCAGTACTTC. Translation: CASSPGQGDPYEQYF. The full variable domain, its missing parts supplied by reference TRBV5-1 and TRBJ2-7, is KAGVTQTPRYLIKTRGQQVTLSCSPISGHRSVSWYQQTPGQGLQFLFEYFSETQRNKGNFPGRFSGRQFSNSRSEMNVSTLELGDSALYLCASSPGQGDPYEQYFGPGTRLTVT.

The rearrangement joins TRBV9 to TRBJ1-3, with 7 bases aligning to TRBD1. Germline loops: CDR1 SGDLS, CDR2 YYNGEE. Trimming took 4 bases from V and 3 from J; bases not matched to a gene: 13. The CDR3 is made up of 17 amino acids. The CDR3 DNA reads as TGTGCCAGCAGCAACGAAGTGACAGGGTCCAGTGGAAACACCATATATTTT. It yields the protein CASSNEVTGSSGNTIYF.

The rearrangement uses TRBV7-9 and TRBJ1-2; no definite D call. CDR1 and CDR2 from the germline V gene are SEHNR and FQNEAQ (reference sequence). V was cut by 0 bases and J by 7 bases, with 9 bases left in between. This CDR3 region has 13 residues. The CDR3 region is CASSLATMGGYTF. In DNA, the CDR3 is TGTGCCAGCAGCTTAGCGACGATGGGTGGCTACACCTTC.

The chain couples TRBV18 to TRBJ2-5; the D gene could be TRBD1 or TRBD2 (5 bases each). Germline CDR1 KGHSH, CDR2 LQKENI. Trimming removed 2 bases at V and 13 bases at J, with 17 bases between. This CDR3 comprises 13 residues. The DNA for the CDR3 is TGTGCCAGCTCACCAAAGGGTTGGCAGGGACCGTACTTC. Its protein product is CASSPKGWQGPYF.

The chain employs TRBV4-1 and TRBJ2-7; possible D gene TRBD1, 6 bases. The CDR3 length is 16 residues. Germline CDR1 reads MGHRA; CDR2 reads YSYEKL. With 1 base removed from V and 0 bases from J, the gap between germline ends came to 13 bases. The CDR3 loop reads CASSQASGTISYEQYF. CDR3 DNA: TGCGCCAGCAGCCAAGCTTCCGGGACAATCTCCTACGAGCAGTACTTC.

The CDR3 region has the DNA TGTGCCATCAGTGACTCAGGGACAGAGGTCACCCAGTACTTC. It yields the protein CAISDSGTEVTQYF. V and J are TRBV10-3 and TRBJ2-5; 7 bases match TRBD1. The CDR3 spans 14 residues. J lost 8 bases, V lost 3 bases, and 9 bases had no gene match. Germline CDR1 and CDR2: ENHRY and SYGVKD.

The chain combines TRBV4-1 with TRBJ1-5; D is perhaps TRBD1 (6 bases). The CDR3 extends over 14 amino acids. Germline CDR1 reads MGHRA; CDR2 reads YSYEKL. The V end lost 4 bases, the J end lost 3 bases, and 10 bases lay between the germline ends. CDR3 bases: TGCGCCAGCAGCCGGGACACCCTCAATCAGCCCCAGCATTTT. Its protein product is CASSRDTLNQPQHF.

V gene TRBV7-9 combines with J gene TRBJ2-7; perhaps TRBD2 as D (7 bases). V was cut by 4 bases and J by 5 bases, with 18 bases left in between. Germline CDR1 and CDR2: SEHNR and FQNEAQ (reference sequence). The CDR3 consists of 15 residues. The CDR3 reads CASSSRGAASDEQYF. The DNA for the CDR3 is TGTGCCAGCAGCTCTCGGGGGGCCGCATCCGACGAGCAGTACTTC.

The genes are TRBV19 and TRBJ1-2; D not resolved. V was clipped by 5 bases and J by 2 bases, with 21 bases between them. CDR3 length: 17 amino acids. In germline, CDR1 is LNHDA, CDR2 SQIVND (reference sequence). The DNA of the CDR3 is TGTGCCAGTAGTGCCCCCCCCCGGGGAGGAAGCAACTATGGCTACACCTTC. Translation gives CASSAPPRGGSNYGYTF.

CDR3 coding DNA: TGTGCCAGCAGTGCATCTGGGTACTATGGCTACACCTTC. This encodes CASSASGYYGYTF. The V gene is TRBV2, the J gene TRBJ1-2; no definite D call. The CDR3 covers 13 residues. V was pared by 4 bases and J by 3 bases, with 9 bases between. Germline lookup yields CDR1 SNHLY and CDR2 FYNNEI.

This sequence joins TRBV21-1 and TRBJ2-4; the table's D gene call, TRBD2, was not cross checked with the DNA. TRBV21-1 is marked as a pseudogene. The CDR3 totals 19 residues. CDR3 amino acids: CASSKVQREVVVGLNIQYF. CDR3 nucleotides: TGTGCCAGCAGCAAAGTCCAGCGGGAGGTGGTTGTTGGGTTAAACATTCAGTACTTC.

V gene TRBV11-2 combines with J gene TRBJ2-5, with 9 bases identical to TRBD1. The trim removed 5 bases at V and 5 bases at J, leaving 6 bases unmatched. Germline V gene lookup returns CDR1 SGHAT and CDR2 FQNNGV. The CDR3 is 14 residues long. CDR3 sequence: CASSRTGVRETQYF. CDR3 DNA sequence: TGTGCCAGCAGCAGGACAGGGGTACGGGAGACCCAGTACTTC.

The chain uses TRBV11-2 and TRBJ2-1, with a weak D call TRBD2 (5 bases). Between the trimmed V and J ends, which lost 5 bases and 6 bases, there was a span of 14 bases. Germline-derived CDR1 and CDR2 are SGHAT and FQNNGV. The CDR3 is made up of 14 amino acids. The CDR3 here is CASSPPHRGNEQFF. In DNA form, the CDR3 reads TGTGCCAGCAGCCCCCCACATCGGGGCAATGAGCAGTTCTTC. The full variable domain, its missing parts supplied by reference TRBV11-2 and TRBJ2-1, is EAGVAQSPRYKIIEKRQSVAFWCNPISGHATLYWYQQILGQGPKLLIQFQNNGVVDDSQLPKDRFSAERLKGVDSTLKIQPAKLEDSAVYLCASSPPHRGNEQFFGPGTRLTVL.

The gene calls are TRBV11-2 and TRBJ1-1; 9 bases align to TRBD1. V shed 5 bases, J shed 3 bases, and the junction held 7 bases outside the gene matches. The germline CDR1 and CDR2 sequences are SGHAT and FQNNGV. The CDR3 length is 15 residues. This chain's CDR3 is CASSPRQGVDTEAFF. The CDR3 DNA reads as TGTGCCAGCAGCCCGAGACAGGGGGTAGACACTGAAGCTTTCTTT.

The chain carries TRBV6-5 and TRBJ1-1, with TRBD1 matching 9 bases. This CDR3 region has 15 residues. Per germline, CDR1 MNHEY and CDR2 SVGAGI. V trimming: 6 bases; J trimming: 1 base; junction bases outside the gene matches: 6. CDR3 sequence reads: CASSSGQGKNTEAFF. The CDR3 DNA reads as TGTGCCAGCAGCTCGGGACAGGGAAAGAACACTGAAGCTTTCTTT.

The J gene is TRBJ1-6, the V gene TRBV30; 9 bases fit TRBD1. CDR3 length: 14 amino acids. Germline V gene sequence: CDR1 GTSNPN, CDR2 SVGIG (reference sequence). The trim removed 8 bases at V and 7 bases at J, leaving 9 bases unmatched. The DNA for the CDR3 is TGTGCCCTCTTGCAAGGGACAGGGAATTCACCCCTCCACTTT. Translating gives CALLQGTGNSPLHF.

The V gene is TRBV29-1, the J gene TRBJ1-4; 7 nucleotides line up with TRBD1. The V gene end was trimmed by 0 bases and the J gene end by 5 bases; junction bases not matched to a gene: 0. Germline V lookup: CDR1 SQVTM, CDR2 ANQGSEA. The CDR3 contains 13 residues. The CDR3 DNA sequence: TGCAGCGTTGAAGACAGGGGGAATGAAAAACTGTTTTTT. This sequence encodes CSVEDRGNEKLFF.

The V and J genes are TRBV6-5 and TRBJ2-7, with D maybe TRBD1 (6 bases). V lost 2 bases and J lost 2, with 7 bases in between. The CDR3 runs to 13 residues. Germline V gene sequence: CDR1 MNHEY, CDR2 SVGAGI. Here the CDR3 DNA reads TGTGCCAGCAGTTACGACAGGACCTACGAGCAGTACTTC. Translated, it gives CASSYDRTYEQYF.

Written as DNA, the CDR3 is TGTGCCAGCTCACCACCCGGCGGGAGAGGGAACACCGGGGAGCTGTTTTTT. Amino acid sequence: CASSPPGGRGNTGELFF. The chain uses TRBV18 and TRBJ2-2; 7 bases fit TRBD2. Germline lookup yields CDR1 KGHSH and CDR2 LQKENI. With V trimmed by 0 bases and J by 1 base, 5 bases remained unmatched. The CDR3 is made up of 17 amino acids.

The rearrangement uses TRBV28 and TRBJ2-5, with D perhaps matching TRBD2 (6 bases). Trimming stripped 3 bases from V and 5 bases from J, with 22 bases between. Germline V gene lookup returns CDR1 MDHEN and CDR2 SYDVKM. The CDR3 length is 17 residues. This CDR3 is CASSLDGAGSIGETQYF. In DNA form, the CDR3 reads TGTGCCAGCAGTTTGGACGGGGCGGGGTCGATCGGCGAGACCCAGTACTTC. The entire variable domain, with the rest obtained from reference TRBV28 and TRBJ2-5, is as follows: DVKVTQSSRYLVKRTGEKVFLECVQDMDHENMFWYRQDPGLGLRLIYFSYDVKMKEKGDIPEGYSVSREKKERFSLILESASTNQTSMYLCASSLDGAGSIGETQYFGPGTRLLVL.

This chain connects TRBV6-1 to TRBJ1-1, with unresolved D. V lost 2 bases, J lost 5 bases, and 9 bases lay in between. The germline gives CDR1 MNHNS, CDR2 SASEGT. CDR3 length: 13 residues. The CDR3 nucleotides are TGTGCCAGCAGTGAATCGAGGTATACTGAAGCTTTCTTT. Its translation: CASSESRYTEAFF.

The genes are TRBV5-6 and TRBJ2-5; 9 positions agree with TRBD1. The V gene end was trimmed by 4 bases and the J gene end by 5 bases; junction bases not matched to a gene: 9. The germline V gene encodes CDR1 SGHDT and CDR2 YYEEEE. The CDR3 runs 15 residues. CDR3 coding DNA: TGTGCCAGCAGCATTACAGGGGGCCCGGCGGAGACCCAGTACTTC. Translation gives CASSITGGPAETQYF.

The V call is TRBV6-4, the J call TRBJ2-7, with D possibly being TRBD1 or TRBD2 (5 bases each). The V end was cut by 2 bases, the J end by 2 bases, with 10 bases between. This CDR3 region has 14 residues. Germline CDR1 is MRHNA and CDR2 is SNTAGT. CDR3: CASSDRDVPYEQYF. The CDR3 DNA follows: TGTGCCAGCAGTGACCGGGACGTACCCTACGAGCAGTACTTC.

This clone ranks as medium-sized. The DNA for the CDR3 is TGTGCCAGCAGCTTAACAGGGCCCTATGGCTACACCTTC. This translates into CASSLTGPYGYTF. The chain combines TRBV7-9 with TRBJ1-2, with a possible D match to TRBD1 (6 bases). V was trimmed by 2 bases and J by 4 bases, leaving 8 bases between them. The CDR3 sequence is 13 residues long. Germline CDR1 and CDR2: SEHNR and FQNEAQ (reference sequence).

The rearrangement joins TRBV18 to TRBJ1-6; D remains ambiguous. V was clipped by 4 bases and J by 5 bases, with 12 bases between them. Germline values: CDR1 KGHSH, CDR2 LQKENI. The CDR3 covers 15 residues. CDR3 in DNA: TGTGCCAGCTCACTTGGAGTGTCGGATAATTCACCCCTCCACTTT. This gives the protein CASSLGVSDNSPLHF.

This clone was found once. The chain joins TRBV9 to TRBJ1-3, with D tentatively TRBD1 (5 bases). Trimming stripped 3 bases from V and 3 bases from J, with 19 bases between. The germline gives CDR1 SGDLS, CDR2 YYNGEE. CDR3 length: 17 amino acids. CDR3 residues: CASSAWVGRDLGNTIYF. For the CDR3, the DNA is TGTGCCAGCAGCGCCTGGGTCGGCAGGGACCTTGGAAACACCATATATTTT. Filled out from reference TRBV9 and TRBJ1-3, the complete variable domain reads DSGVTQTPKHLITATGQRVTLRCSPRSGDLSVYWYQQSLDQGLQFLIQYYNGEERAKGNILERFSAQQFPDLHSELNLSSLELGDSALYFCASSAWVGRDLGNTIYFGEGSWLTVV.

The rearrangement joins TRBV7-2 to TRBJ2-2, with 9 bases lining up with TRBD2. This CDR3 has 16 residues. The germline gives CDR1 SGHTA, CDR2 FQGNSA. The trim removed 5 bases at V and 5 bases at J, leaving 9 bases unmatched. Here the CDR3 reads CASSRFLAGVTGELFF. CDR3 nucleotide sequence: TGTGCCAGCAGCCGATTCTTAGCGGGAGTTACCGGGGAGCTGTTTTTT.